A selection of T cell receptor beta chains follows, all from one sample in a study of shared clonotypes between healthy human individuals. Profiled with immunoSEQ multiplex PCR; TCRdb holds only in-frame clones, not every one. Of some 2 million clones listed, about 94% are singletons. Specimen: naive CD8+ T cells sorted from blood. These TCRs come from a man younger than 30 in good health. CDR3s include the opening cysteine and the closing phenylalanine or tryptophan. The D gene is left open where the match is weak. Clone size appears in some rows only: once, few, many, or a class for an expanded clone.

v_gene	abundance	j_gene	d_gene	CDR3nt	CDR3aa
TRBV4-1	once	TRBJ2-1	-	TGCGCCAGCAGCCAAACGGGGACTGAGCCTCGGAATGAGCAGTTCTTC	CASSQTGTEPRNEQFF
TRBV27	once	TRBJ2-7	-	TGTGCCAGCAGTTTAGGTCAGGGTTATTACGAGCAGTACTTC	CASSLGQGYYEQYF
TRBV9	-	TRBJ2-7	-	TGTGCCAGCAGCGTAGAATCACAGAGCCCACACTACGAGCAGTACTTC	CASSVESQSPHYEQYF
TRBV6-1	-	TRBJ2-4	-	TGTGCCAGCAGTGACCCCCGCCCTACGACCAAAAACATTCAGTACTTC	CASSDPRPTTKNIQYF
TRBV4-1	-	TRBJ2-7	-	TGCGCCAGCAGCCAAGATCAGGCTAGCTCCTACGAGCAGTACTTC	CASSQDQASSYEQYF
TRBV6-1	once	TRBJ1-2	-	TGTGCCAGCAGTGAATTAGGAGAGGTGGCAGCTTATGGCTACACCTTC	CASSELGEVAAYGYTF
TRBV27	-	TRBJ1-2	-	TGTGCCAGCAGTTTAATCGGGGGGCCATCGGGCTACACCTTC	CASSLIGGPSGYTF
TRBV5-6	-	TRBJ1-2	-	TGTGCCAGCAGCTTGGAAGGGACATCCGGCTACACCTTC	CASSLEGTSGYTF
TRBV30	-	TRBJ2-7	TRBD1	TGTGCCTGGAACCGGGACAGGGCCTACGAGCAGTACTTC	CAWNRDRAYEQYF
TRBV5-1	-	TRBJ2-5	-	TGCGCCAGCAGCTTGAAGGGGAGACAAGAGACCCAGTACTTC	CASSLKGRQETQYF
TRBV4-1	once	TRBJ2-5	TRBD1	TGCGCCAGCAGCCACAGGACAGGGCAAGAGACCCAGTACTTC	CASSHRTGQETQYF
TRBV19	-	TRBJ2-7	-	TGTGCCAGTAGTATAGTGGAGGGCCACAACGAGCAGTACTTC	CASSIVEGHNEQYF
TRBV30	-	TRBJ2-7	-	TGTGCCTGGAGTGATACTAGTATCGCCTACGAGCAGTACTTC	CAWSDTSIAYEQYF
TRBV30	-	TRBJ2-1	TRBD2	TGTGCCTCGAGTCCCTGGCTAGCGGGAGCTTCCTACAATGAGCAGTTCTTC	CASSPWLAGASYNEQFF
TRBV4-3	-	TRBJ1-3	-	TGCGCCAGCAGCCAAGGAGTTGGAAACACCATATATTTT	CASSQGVGNTIYF
TRBV28	-	TRBJ2-1	-	TGTGCCAGTCAAGGACAGACTTCCTACAATGAGCAGTTCTTC	CASQGQTSYNEQFF
TRBV4-3	once	TRBJ2-3	-	TGCGCCAGCAGCCAAGATCGGGCGGCTAGCACAGATACGCAGTATTTT	CASSQDRAASTDTQYF
TRBV9	-	TRBJ2-1	TRBD2	TGTGCCAGCAGCGCCTTACCGGGACTAGCGGGCCACCAGCAGTTCTTC	CASSALPGLAGHQQFF
TRBV4-3	once	TRBJ2-2	TRBD2	TGCGCCAGCAGCCAACTTAGCGGGAGCGGCAACACCGGGGAGCTGTTTTTT	CASSQLSGSGNTGELFF
TRBV7-9	once	TRBJ2-7	-	TGTGCCAGCAGCTTAGGGATTACTGACTACGAGCAGTACTTC	CASSLGITDYEQYF
TRBV19	-	TRBJ1-5	-	TGTGCCAGTACAGACGAGGGACCCTATCAGCCCCAGCATTTT	CASTDEGPYQPQHF
TRBV2	once	TRBJ2-3	-	TGTGCCAGCAGTGAAGCCGGGGGAGGTCTGGCAGATACGCAGTATTTT	CASSEAGGGLADTQYF
TRBV5-4	-	TRBJ2-7	-	TGTGCCAGCAGCGGATCCGGGGCTATCTACGAGCAGTACTTC	CASSGSGAIYEQYF
TRBV4-1	-	TRBJ2-7	-	TGCGCCAGCAGCCCGGGGGCGGGGCAGGAGCAGTACTTC	CASSPGAGQEQYF
TRBV27	-	TRBJ2-7	-	TGTGCCAGCAGCATAGGACAGAGCTCCTACGAGCAGTACTTC	CASSIGQSSYEQYF
TRBV27	once	TRBJ2-6	-	TGTGCCAGCAGTTTCTCCTCAGGGGGGAACTCTGGGGCCAACGTCCTGACTTTC	CASSFSSGGNSGANVLTF
TRBV30	-	TRBJ1-1	TRBD1	TGTGCCTGGAGCATGCACAGGGGGAACACTGAAGCTTTCTTT	CAWSMHRGNTEAFF
TRBV7-9	-	TRBJ2-2	TRBD2	TGTGCCAGCAGCTTAGCGCGAGGGAGCGGGAGTAAAGACGGGGAGCTGTTTTTT	CASSLARGSGSKDGELFF
TRBV5-1	-	TRBJ2-6	TRBD1	TGCGCCAGCAGCCAAAACAGGGGCTGGGCCAACGTCCTGACTTTC	CASSQNRGWANVLTF
TRBV7-9	-	TRBJ2-2	-	TGTGCCAGCAGCTTAGTTCCAGGGGGACTCACCGGGGAGCTGTTTTTT	CASSLVPGGLTGELFF
TRBV5-1	-	TRBJ2-2	-	TGCGCCACAGAGGACAGGAACACCGGGGAGCTGTTTTTT	CATEDRNTGELFF
TRBV10-3	-	TRBJ1-1	TRBD1	TGTGCCATCAGCGCAAGACAGGGAACGAATTGGAACACTGAAGCTTTCTTT	CAISARQGTNWNTEAFF
TRBV6-1	-	TRBJ1-5	-	TGTGCCAGCAGGGGGGGGTTGGGGCCCCAGCATTTT	CASRGGLGPQHF
TRBV5-1	-	TRBJ2-7	TRBD1	TGCGCCAGCAGCTTTGGACAGGAAATATACGAGCAGTACTTC	CASSFGQEIYEQYF
TRBV5-1	-	TRBJ2-7	-	TGCGCCAGCAGCCTCACTAGCCCTCCCTCCTACGAGCAGTACTTC	CASSLTSPPSYEQYF
TRBV30	-	TRBJ2-1	TRBD2	TGTGCCTGGAGTGGGACTAGCGGATTCTCCTACAATGAGCAGTTCTTC	CAWSGTSGFSYNEQFF
TRBV28	-	TRBJ1-2	TRBD1	TGTGCCAGCAGTTTAGGAGGGGGCGATTATGGCTACACCTTC	CASSLGGGDYGYTF